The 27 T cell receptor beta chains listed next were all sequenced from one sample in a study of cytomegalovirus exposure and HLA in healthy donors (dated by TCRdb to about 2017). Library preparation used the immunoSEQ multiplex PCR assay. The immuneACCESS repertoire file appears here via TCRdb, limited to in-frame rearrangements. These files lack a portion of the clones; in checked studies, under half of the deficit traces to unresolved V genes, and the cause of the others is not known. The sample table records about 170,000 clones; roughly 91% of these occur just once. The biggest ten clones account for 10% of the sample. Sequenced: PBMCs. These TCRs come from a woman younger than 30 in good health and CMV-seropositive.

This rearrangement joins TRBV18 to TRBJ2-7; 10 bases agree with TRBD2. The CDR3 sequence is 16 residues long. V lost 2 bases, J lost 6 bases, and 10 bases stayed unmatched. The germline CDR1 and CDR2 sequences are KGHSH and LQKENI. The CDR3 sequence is CASSPSDASGSPEQYF. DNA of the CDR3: TGTGCCAGCTCACCATCCGATGCTAGCGGGAGCCCCGAGCAGTACTTC.

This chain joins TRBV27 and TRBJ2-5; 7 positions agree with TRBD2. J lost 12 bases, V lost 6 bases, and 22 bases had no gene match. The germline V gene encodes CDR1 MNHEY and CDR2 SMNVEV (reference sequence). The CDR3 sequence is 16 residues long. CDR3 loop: CASSPPYEQGGTAEYF. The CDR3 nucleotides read TGTGCCAGCAGCCCCCCCTATGAGCAGGGAGGGACCGCAGAGTACTTC.

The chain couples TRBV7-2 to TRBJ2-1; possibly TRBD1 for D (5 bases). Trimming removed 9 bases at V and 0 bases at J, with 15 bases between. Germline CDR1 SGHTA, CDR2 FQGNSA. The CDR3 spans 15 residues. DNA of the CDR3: TGTGCCAGTTTGGGGCGGCAGAGCTCCTACAATGAGCAGTTCTTC. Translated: CASLGRQSSYNEQFF.

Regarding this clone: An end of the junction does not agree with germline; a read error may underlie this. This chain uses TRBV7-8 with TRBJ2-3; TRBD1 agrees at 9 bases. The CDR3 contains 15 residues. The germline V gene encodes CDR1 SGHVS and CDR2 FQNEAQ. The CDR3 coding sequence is TGTGCCAGCAGCTCGGACAGGGGCAGCACAGATACGCAATATTTT. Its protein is CASSSDRGSTDTQYF.

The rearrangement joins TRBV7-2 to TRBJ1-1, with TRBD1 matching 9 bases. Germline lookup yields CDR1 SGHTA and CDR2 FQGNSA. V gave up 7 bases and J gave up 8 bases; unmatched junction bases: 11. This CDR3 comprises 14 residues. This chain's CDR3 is CASTRTGGRSEAFF. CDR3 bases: TGTGCCAGCACCCGAACAGGGGGCCGGTCGGAAGCTTTCTTT.

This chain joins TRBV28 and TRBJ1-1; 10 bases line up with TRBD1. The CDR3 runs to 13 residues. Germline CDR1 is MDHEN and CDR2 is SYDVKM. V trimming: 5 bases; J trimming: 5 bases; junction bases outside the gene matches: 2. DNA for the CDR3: TGTGCCAGCAGTGGGACAGGGGAGACTGAAGCTTTCTTT. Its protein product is CASSGTGETEAFF.

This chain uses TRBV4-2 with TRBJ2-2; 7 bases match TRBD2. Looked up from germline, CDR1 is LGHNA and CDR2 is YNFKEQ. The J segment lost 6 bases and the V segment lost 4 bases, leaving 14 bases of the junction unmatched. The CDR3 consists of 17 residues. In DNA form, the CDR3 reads TGTGCCAGCAGCCCCCAGCCTAGCGGCAAGCACCCCGGGGAGCTGTTTTTT. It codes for CASSPQPSGKHPGELFF.

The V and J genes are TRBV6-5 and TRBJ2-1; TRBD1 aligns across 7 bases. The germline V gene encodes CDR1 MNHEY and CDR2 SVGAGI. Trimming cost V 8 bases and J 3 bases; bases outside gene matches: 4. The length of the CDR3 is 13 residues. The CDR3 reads CASRDRSYNEQFF. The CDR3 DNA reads TGTGCCAGCCGGGACAGAAGCTACAATGAGCAGTTCTTC.

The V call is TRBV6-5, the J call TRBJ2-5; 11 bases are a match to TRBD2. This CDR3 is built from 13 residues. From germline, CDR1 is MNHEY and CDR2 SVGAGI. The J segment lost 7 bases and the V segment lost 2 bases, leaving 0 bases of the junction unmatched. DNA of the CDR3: TGTGCCAGCAGTTACGGGACTAGCGGGACCCAGTACTTC. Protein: CASSYGTSGTQYF.

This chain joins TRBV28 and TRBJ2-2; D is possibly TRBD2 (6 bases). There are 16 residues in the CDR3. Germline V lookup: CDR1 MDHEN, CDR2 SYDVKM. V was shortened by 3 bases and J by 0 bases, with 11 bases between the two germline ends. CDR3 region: CASSLHSGANTGELFF. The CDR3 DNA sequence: TGTGCCAGCAGTTTGCATAGCGGAGCGAACACCGGGGAGCTGTTTTTT.

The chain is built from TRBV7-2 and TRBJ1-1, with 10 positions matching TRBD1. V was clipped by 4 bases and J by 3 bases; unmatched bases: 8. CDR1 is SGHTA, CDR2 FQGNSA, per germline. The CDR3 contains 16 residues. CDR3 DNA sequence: TGTGCCAGCAGCTACCGACAGGGGGCGGCTGACACTGAAGCTTTCTTT. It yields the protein CASSYRQGAADTEAFF.

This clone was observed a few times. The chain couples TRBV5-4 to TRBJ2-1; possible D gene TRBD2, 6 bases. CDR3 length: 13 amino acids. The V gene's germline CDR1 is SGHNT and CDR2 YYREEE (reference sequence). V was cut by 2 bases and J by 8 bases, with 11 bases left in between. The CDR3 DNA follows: TGTGCCAGCAGCTTTAGAGGAGGGGATGAGCAGTTCTTC. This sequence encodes CASSFRGGDEQFF.

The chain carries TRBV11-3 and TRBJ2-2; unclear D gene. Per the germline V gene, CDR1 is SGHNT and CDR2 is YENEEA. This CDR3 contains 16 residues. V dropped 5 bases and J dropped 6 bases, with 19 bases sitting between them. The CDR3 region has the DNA TGTGCCAGCAGCAGGAGCGTGGCCTCGGTGGCCGGGGAGCTGTTTTTT. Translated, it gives CASSRSVASVAGELFF.

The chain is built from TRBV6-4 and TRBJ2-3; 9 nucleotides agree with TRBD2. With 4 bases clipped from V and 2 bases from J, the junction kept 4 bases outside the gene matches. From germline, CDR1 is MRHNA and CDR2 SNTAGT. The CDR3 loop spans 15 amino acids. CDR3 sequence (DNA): TGTGCCAGCAGTGCCTTAGCGGGAGACACAGATACGCAGTATTTT. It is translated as CASSALAGDTDTQYF.

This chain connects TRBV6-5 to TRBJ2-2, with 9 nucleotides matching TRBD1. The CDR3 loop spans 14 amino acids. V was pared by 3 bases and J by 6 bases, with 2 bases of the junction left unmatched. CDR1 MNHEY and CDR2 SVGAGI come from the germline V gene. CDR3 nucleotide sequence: TGTGCCAGCAGTTATAACAGGGGGCCCGGGGAGCTGTTTTTT. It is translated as CASSYNRGPGELFF.

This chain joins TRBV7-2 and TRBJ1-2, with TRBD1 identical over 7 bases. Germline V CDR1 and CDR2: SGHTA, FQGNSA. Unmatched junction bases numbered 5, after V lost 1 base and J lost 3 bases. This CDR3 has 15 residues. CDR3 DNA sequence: TGTGCCAGCAGCTTAGGACCGGGACAGCACTATGGCTACACCTTC. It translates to CASSLGPGQHYGYTF. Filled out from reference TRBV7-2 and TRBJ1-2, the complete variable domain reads GAGVSQSPSNKVTEKGKDVELRCDPISGHTALYWYRQSLGQGLEFLIYFQGNSAPDKSGLPSDRFSAERTGGSVSTLTIQRTQQEDSAVYLCASSLGPGQHYGYTFGSGTRLTVV.

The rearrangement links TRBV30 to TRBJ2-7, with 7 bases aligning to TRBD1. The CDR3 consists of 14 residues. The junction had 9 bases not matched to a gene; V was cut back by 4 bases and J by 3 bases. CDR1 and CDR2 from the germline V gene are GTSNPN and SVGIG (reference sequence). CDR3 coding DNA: TGTGCCTGGACCCGGGACAGCTCAATCTACGAGCAGTACTTC. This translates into CAWTRDSSIYEQYF.

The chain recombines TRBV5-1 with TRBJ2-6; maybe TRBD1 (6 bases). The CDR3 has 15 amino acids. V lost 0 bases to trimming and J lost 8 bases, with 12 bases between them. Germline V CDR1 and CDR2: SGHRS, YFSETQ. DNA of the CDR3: TGCGCCAGCAGCTTGGAGGCAGGGGTTCCCAACGTCCTGACTTTC. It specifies CASSLEAGVPNVLTF. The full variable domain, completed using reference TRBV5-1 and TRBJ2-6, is KAGVTQTPRYLIKTRGQQVTLSCSPISGHRSVSWYQQTPGQGLQFLFEYFSETQRNKGNFPGRFSGRQFSNSRSEMNVSTLELGDSALYLCASSLEAGVPNVLTFGAGSRLTVL.

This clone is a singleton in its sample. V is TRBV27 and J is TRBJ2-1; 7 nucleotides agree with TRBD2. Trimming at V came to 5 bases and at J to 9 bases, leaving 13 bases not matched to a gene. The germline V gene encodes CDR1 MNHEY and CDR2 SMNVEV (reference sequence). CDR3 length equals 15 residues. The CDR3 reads CASSMSWTSSGEQFF. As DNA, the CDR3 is TGTGCCAGCAGTATGTCTTGGACTAGTTCTGGTGAGCAGTTCTTC.

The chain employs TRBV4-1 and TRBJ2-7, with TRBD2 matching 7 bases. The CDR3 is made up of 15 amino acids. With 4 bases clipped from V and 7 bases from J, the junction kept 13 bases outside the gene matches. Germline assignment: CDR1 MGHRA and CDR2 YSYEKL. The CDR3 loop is CASSRAGTTGPEQYF. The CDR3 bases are TGCGCCAGCAGCCGCGCCGGGACTACGGGGCCAGAGCAGTACTTC.

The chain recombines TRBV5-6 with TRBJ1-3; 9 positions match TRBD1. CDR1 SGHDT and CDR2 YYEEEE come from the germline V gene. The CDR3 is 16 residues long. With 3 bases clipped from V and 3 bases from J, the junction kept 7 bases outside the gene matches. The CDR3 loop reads CASSSVGQGSGNTIYF. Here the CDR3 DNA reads TGTGCCAGCAGCTCGGTAGGACAGGGGAGTGGAAACACCATATATTTT.

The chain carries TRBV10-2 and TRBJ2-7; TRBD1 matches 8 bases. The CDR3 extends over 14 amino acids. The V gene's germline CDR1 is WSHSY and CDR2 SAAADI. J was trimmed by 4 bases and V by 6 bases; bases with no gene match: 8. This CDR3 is CASRPPGQVYEQYF. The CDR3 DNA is TGCGCCAGCAGGCCCCCGGGACAGGTTTACGAGCAGTACTTC.

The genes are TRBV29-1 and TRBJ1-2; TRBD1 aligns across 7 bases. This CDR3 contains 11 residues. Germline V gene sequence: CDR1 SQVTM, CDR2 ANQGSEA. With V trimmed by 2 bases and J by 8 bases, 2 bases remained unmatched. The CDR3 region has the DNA TGCAGCGTTGAAAGGGGGCAAGGCTACACCTTC. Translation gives CSVERGQGYTF.

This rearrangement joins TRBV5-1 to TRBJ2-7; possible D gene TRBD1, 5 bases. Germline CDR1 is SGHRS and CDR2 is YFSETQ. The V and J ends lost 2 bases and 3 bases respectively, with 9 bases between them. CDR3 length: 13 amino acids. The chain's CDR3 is CASSFGRDYEQYF. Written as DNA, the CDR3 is TGCGCCAGCAGCTTCGGCAGGGACTACGAGCAGTACTTC.

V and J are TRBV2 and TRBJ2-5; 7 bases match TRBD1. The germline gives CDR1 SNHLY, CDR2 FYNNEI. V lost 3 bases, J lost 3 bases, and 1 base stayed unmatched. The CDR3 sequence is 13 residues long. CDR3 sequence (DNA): TGTGCCAGCAGTGAGGACAGGAAAGAGACCCAGTACTTC. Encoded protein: CASSEDRKETQYF.

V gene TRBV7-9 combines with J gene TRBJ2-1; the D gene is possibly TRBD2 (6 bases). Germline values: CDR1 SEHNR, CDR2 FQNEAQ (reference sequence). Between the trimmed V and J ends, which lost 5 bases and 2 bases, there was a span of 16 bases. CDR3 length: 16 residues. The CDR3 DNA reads TGTGCCAGCAGCGGGGAGGCGGGACTCGCCTACAATGAGCAGTTCTTC. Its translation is CASSGEAGLAYNEQFF.

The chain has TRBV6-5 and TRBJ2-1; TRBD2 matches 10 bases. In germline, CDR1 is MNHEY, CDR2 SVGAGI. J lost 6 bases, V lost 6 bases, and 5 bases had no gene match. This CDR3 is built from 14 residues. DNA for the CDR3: TGTGCCAGCAGCCCCGGGACTAGCGTCAATGAGCAGTTCTTC. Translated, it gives CASSPGTSVNEQFF.